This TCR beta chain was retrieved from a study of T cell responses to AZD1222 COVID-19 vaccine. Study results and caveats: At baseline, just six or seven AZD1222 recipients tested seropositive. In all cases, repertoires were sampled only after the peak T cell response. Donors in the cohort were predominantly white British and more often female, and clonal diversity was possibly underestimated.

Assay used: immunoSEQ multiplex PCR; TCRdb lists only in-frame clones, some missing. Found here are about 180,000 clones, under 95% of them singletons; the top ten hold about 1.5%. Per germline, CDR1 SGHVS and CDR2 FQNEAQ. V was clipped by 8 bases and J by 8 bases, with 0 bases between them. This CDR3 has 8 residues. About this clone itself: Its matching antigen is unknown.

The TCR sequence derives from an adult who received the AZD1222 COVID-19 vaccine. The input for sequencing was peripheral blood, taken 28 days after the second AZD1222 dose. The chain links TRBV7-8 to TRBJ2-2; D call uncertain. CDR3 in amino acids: CASGELFF. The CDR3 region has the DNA TGTGCCAGCGGGGAGCTGTTTTTT.